The rows below give T cell receptor beta chains drawn from one sample of a study of T-cell reconstitution after alpha-beta-depleted transplantation in children. TCRdb reanalysed the PCR reads using MiXCR and keeps one entry per CDR3 protein. The sample has some 290,000 distinct CDR3 sequences; about 10% are singletons. The sample here was PBMCs from the stem cell graft donor, taken from the stem cell graft. These receptors were obtained from a human donor who donated a stem cell graft to a child with SCID. The CDR3 runs from the conserved cysteine through the conserved F or W. The order of the fields is D gene, clone size, V gene, J gene, CDR3 DNA, CDR3 protein. A D gene is named only where the DNA matches it firmly. Size is omitted from some rows. Given values are once, few, many or a class for expanded clones.

NA	few	TRBV29-1	TRBJ1-1	TGCAGCGTTGAGCTTCAGGGGCGGGGCACTGAAGCTTTCTTT	CSVELQGRGTEAFF
TRBD1	NA	TRBV10-3	TRBJ2-7	TGTGCCATCAGTGGGACAGGGGCCTCCTACGAGCAGTACTTC	CAISGTGASYEQYF
NA	NA	TRBV2	TRBJ2-7	TGTGCCAGCAGTGATACAGGGTACTACGAGCAGTACTTC	CASSDTGYYEQYF
NA	NA	TRBV12-3/TRBV12-4	TRBJ2-3	TGTGCCAGCAGTCCAGAAGACACAGATACGCAGTATTTT	CASSPEDTDTQYF
NA	many	TRBV5-1	TRBJ2-1	TGCGCCAGCAGCAAAGACACGAATATTCACAATGAGCAGTTCTTC	CASSKDTNIHNEQFF
NA	many	TRBV20-1	TRBJ2-1	TGCAGTGCTAGACTTCTAAGATCTAGCATGACCTACAATGAGCAGTTCTTC	CSARLLRSSMTYNEQFF
NA	many	TRBV6-2/TRBV6-3	TRBJ2-2	TGTGCCAGCAGTTACTCCAACACCGGGGAGCTGTTTTTT	CASSYSNTGELFF
NA	NA	TRBV19	TRBJ1-4	TGTGCCAGTAGCAGGGACGGACAAAATGAAAAACTGTTTTTT	CASSRDGQNEKLFF
NA	NA	TRBV11-2	TRBJ1-1	TGTGCCAGCAGCCTTACTAGGAGCTGGATGAACACTGAAGCTTTCTTT	CASSLTRSWMNTEAFF
TRBD1	few	TRBV12-3/TRBV12-4	TRBJ1-1	TGTGCCAGCAGTTTAGCTGGGAGACAGGGAAACACTGAAGCTTTCTTT	CASSLAGRQGNTEAFF
NA	NA	TRBV3-1	TRBJ2-5	TGTGCCAGCAGCCAAGGCCGGTCAGAGACCCAGTACTTC	CASSQGRSETQYF
TRBD1	few	TRBV12-3/TRBV12-4	TRBJ1-2	TGTGCCAGCAGTCCCCAGGGGGCTGACTATGGCTACACCTTC	CASSPQGADYGYTF
NA	NA	TRBV5-1	TRBJ2-1	TGCGCCAGCAGCCCAGATGGCCACAGACAGTACAATGAGCAGTTCTTC	CASSPDGHRQYNEQFF
NA	few	TRBV12-3/TRBV12-4	TRBJ2-5	TGTGCCAGCAGCCCCCGACTCCGTACCTCCGGCCATGAGACCCAGTACTTC	CASSPRLRTSGHETQYF
NA	many	TRBV20-1	TRBJ2-1	TGCAGTGCCAAAGGGGGGGCCTCGGTTGAGCAGTTCTTC	CSAKGGASVEQFF
NA	NA	TRBV2	TRBJ2-2	TGTGCCAGCAGTGTCGGGGAGATCGGGGAGCTGTTTTTT	CASSVGEIGELFF
NA	few	TRBV20-1	TRBJ2-1	TGCAGTGCTAGGTGGGATAGTGCGGGGCGATACAATGAGCAGTTCTTC	CSARWDSAGRYNEQFF
TRBD2	few	TRBV12-3/TRBV12-4	TRBJ2-5	TGTGCCAGCAGCCACAGGACTAGCCAACAAGAGACCCAGTACTTC	CASSHRTSQQETQYF
TRBD1	few	TRBV20-1	TRBJ1-1	TGCAGTGCAACAGGGGACCCTGGGAACACTGAAGCTTTCTTT	CSATGDPGNTEAFF
TRBD1	few	TRBV27	TRBJ2-2	TGTGCCAGCACCTTAGGGGGCCCGAACACCGGGGAGCTGTTTTTT	CASTLGGPNTGELFF
NA	few	TRBV20-1	TRBJ1-2	TGCAGTGCTACCGAGACAGAGAAAAACTATGGCTACACCTTC	CSATETEKNYGYTF
TRBD1	few	TRBV5-1	TRBJ2-6	TGCGCCAGCAGCCGTGGGACAGGGGCCGGGGCCAACGTCCTGACTTTC	CASSRGTGAGANVLTF
NA	NA	TRBV5-1	TRBJ1-2	TGCGCCAGCAGGGTGTGGACAGCAGATAACTATGGCTACACCTTC	CASRVWTADNYGYTF
NA	NA	TRBV5-1	TRBJ2-1	TGCGCCAGCAGCTTGATTGCGCCGGGTACCCCCCCTCTCTACAATGAGCAGTTCTTC	CASSLIAPGTPPLYNEQFF
NA	few	TRBV7-9	TRBJ2-3	TGTGCCAGCAGCTCCACCGGAGGACTCGTAGAACATACGCAGTATTTT	CASSSTGGLVEHTQYF
TRBD2	few	TRBV4-1	TRBJ2-7	TGCGCCAGCAGCCAAGACCTCGGGAGGGTCGAGCAGTACTTC	CASSQDLGRVEQYF
NA	few	TRBV20-1	TRBJ1-3	TGCAGTGCTTCAGAGGGTGGGGACACCATATATTTT	CSASEGGDTIYF
TRBD1	few	TRBV15	TRBJ1-2	TGTGCCACCAGCAGCCTACAGGGGACCCCCTATGGCTACACCTTC	CATSSLQGTPYGYTF
NA	NA	TRBV10-2	TRBJ2-5	TGCGCCAGCAGGGCCATAGAGGCCTACCAAGAGACCCAGTACTTC	CASRAIEAYQETQYF